This note documents a single T cell receptor (beta chain) sequence. The antigen is undetermined. The method was immunoSEQ multiplex PCR; TCRdb's version includes in-frame clones alone and lacks a portion of them. This sample has some 6,600 clones; about four fifths occur once, and the top ten carry 10%. This entry belongs to a study of T cell repertoires in ileal Crohn's disease. Study details: The M0 sample came from the inflamed ileal portion of the resected specimen. TCRB immunosequencing input was about 520 nanograms of biopsy DNA per sample.

Findings of the study overall: High-frequency clones were more common in sorted CD8 than CD4 cells.

V was clipped by 6 bases and J by 2 bases; unmatched bases: 6. Germline V CDR1 and CDR2: MNHEY, SVGAGI. The CDR3 consists of 15 residues. Time point noted: inflamed ileum from the surgical specimen. Included were adult ileal or ileocolonic Crohn's patients indicated for ileocolonic resection. Source material: ileal tissue. This sequence originates from an adult with Crohn's disease. This chain connects TRBV6-5 to TRBJ2-3; 9 bases agree with TRBD2. This CDR3 is CASRRGGANTDTQYF. The CDR3 bases are TGTGCCAGCAGGCGCGGGGGGGCGAACACAGATACGCAGTATTTT.